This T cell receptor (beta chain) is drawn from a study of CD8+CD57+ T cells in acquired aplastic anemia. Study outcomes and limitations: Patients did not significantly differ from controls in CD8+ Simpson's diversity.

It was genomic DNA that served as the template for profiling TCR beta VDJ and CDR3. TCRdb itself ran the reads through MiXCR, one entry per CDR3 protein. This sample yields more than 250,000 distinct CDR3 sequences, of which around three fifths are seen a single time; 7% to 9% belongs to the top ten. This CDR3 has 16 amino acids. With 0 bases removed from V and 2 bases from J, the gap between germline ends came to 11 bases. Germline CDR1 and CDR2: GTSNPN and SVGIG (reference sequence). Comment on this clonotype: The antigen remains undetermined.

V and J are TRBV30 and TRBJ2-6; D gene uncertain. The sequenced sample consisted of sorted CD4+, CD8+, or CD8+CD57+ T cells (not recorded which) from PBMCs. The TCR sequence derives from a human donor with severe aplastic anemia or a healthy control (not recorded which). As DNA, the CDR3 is TGTGCCTGGAGTGTTTTCCTTGGAACTGGGGCCAACGTCCTGACTTTC. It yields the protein CAWSVFLGTGANVLTF. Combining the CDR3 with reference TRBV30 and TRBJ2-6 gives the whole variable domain SQTIHQWPATLVQPVGSPLSLECTVEGTSNPNLYWYRQAAGRGLQLLFYSVGIGQISSEVPQNLSASRPQDRQFILSSKKLLLSDSGFYLCAWSVFLGTGANVLTFGAGSRLTVL.